Listed below are T cell receptor beta chains from one sample, sequenced in a study of cytomegalovirus exposure and HLA in healthy donors. TCRdb keeps only in-frame clones here, not all; method: immunoSEQ multiplex PCR. Among over 130,000 clones listed, 70% to 85% were seen once. Sequenced input: PBMCs. The receptors were sampled from a male donor in good health and CMV-seronegative. Both conserved end residues are part of each CDR3. The D gene is left open where the match is weak.

D gene,J gene,CDR3 length,V gene,CDR3 protein
TRBD2,TRBJ2-5,17,TRBV7-8,CASSLVPGTSSQETQYF
-,TRBJ2-1,15,TRBV9,CASSDAGLPRNEQFF
TRBD2,TRBJ2-2,16,TRBV4-3,CASSQSTSGITGELFF
-,TRBJ1-5,15,TRBV5-4,CASSSALGGDQPQHF
TRBD1,TRBJ1-5,12,TRBV28,CASGQGHQPQHF
-,TRBJ1-1,13,TRBV25-1,CASSWGLNTEAFF
-,TRBJ2-2,18,TRBV2,CASRGVGVRRAQDGELFF
-,TRBJ2-7,14,TRBV29-1,CSVEGDRSSYEQYF
-,TRBJ2-1,15,TRBV9,CASSVGAGSGNEQFF
-,TRBJ2-1,13,TRBV7-9,CASTLSPGSEQFF
TRBD2,TRBJ2-1,16,TRBV7-6,CASSPLAGVSYNEQFF
-,TRBJ2-7,13,TRBV27,CASSPQVFYEQYF
-,TRBJ1-1,14,TRBV5-6,CASSFPGHLGEAFF
-,TRBJ2-3,17,TRBV7-8,CASSLLRAGASTDTQYF
-,TRBJ1-5,16,TRBV4-3,CASSQDPGYSNQPQHF
TRBD1,TRBJ1-2,14,TRBV6-5,CASRETGANYGYTF
-,TRBJ1-1,13,TRBV25-1,CASGGARGTEAFF
-,TRBJ1-2,15,TRBV13,CASSLGTVSNYGYTF
-,TRBJ1-5,15,TRBV10-1,CASRITRENNQPQHF
-,TRBJ1-2,13,TRBV19,CASSINRSYGYTF
-,TRBJ2-7,15,TRBV19,CASSDPRGAGHEQYF
TRBD1,-,14,TRBV6-5,CASTWDRGAYEQYF
-,TRBJ2-3,15,TRBV6-5,CASRPKRSRTDTQYF
-,TRBJ1-2,15,TRBV7-2,CASSLREGTFDGYTF
TRBD1,TRBJ1-1,16,TRBV15,CATSGALDRGAYEAFF
TRBD2,TRBJ2-1,19,TRBV2,CASSAPGTSGRPGRNEQFF
TRBD2,TRBJ2-1,16,TRBV9,CASSVGGTSRYNEQFF
TRBD1,TRBJ1-1,15,TRBV7-2,CASSLTGGSGTEAFF
-,TRBJ2-2,16,TRBV12-5,CASEPSAARDTGELFF
TRBD2,TRBJ2-7,16,TRBV28,CASSLWGTSGAYEQYF
TRBD1,TRBJ1-3,16,TRBV5-1,CASSFQSGGTGNTIYF
TRBD2,-,16,TRBV7-2,CASSLYGTSGTYEQYF
-,TRBJ1-1,13,TRBV9,CASSEYGDTEAFF
TRBD1,TRBJ1-4,13,TRBV27,CASDRGQGEKLFF
TRBD1,TRBJ2-7,16,TRBV28,CASSLPPQGNLYEQYF
-,TRBJ1-1,13,TRBV6-1,CASSDRGRTEAFF
-,TRBJ2-1,13,TRBV7-3,CASSTTAPNEQFF
-,TRBJ1-5,13,TRBV4-2,CASSQGRPQPQHF
-,TRBJ2-7,14,TRBV9,CASTPGGESYEQYF
-,TRBJ2-7,13,TRBV7-2,CASSQGSAYEQYF
-,TRBJ1-1,12,TRBV6-5,CASTDRFSEAFF
-,TRBJ2-5,13,TRBV19,CASRTAEQETQYF
TRBD2,TRBJ2-2,13,TRBV7-9,CASSDGRSGELFF
-,TRBJ2-7,16,TRBV11-2,CASSPGGDRLHYEQYF
-,TRBJ1-5,15,TRBV19,CASSIYSGSRQPQHF
TRBD1,TRBJ1-2,12,TRBV29-1,CSVVTGGDGYTF
-,TRBJ2-2,13,TRBV13,CASSLVATGELFF
-,TRBJ1-2,13,TRBV11-2,CASSGGLNYGYTF
-,TRBJ2-5,15,TRBV5-3,CARSLGGVAAETQYF
-,TRBJ1-2,13,TRBV5-6,CASSLASGGGYTF
-,TRBJ1-3,15,TRBV10-3,CASRAGSSSGNTIYF
-,TRBJ1-5,15,TRBV11-2,CASSLTTADNQPQHF
-,TRBJ1-4,15,TRBV18,CASSPPGNRGEKLFF
TRBD2,TRBJ2-1,17,TRBV27,CASSSPSLAGYNNEQFF
TRBD1,TRBJ2-1,15,TRBV7-3,CASSYDRESHNEQFF
-,TRBJ2-7,12,TRBV12-5,CASGRQGGEQYF
-,TRBJ2-2,13,TRBV7-7,CASSFSNTGELFF
-,TRBJ2-7,16,TRBV12-5,CASGSQLNFSRGEQYF
-,TRBJ1-3,14,TRBV7-2,CASSFEYSGNTIYF